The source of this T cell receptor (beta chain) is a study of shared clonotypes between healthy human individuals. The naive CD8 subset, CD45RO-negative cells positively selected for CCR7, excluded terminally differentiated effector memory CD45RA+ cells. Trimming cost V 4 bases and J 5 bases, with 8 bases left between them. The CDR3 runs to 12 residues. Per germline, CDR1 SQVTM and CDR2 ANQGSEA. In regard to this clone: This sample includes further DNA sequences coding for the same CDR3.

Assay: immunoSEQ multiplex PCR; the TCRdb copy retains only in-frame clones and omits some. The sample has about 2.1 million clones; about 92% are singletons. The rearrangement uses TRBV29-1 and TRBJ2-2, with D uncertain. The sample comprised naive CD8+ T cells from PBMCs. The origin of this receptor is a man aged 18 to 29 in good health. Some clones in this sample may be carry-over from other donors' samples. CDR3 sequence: CSVVSGTGELFF. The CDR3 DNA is TGCAGCGTTGTATCCGGGACCGGGGAGCTGTTTTTT.